This TCR beta chain was captured by sequencing in a study of tumor-infiltrating lymphocytes in primary liver carcinoma. The wider study: Both sexes were represented among patients, who were 30 to 69 years old.

Study-wide points: Bulk unsorted samples prevented comparison of CD4+ and CD8+ repertoires.

The V gene's germline CDR1 is MGHRA and CDR2 YSYEKL. This CDR3 has 16 residues. V lost 1 base and J lost 1, with 11 bases in between. As concerns this clonotype: The antigen is unknown.

TCR beta cDNA was reverse-transcribed from 500 ng of total RNA. The reaction used a constant-region primer and ProtoScript II reverse transcriptase. Three nested multiplex PCR rounds, a slightly modified ARM-PCR, produced the libraries for TCR beta. In the first two PCR rounds, TRBV1-TRBV30 forward primers were paired with a C-beta reverse primer, and each round lasted about 9 cycles. TCRdb ran MiXCR on the multiplex PCR reads and lists one entry per CDR3 protein. The table shows 330,000 or so distinct CDR3 sequences, with less than 75% occurring only once. Germline DNA was also extracted, and blood RNA derived from unsorted whole blood.

Sequenced input: peripheral blood. This chain links TRBV4-1 with TRBJ2-1; the D is unclear. The TCR originated in a man in his forties or fifties with primary liver carcinoma and hepatitis B virus infection. CDR3 sequence (DNA): TGCGCCAGCAGCCAAGTAGATACTTTATCCTACAATGAGCAGTTCTTC. It is translated as CASSQVDTLSYNEQFF.